Following are 30 T cell receptor beta chains from one sample sequenced in a study of PD-1 blockade in mismatch repair-deficient tumors. Profiling relied on immunoSEQ multiplex PCR, and the TCRdb table lists in-frame clones only, not all of them. Among more than 20,000 clones, roughly 86% were seen once, and the ten largest hold approximately 17%. Specimen: peripheral blood, collected 2 weeks after starting pembrolizumab. The receptors derive from an adult with mismatch repair-deficient cancer.

The chain links TRBV28 to TRBJ2-1; no firm D call. Germline values: CDR1 MDHEN, CDR2 SYDVKM. The CDR3 extends over 11 amino acids. V was pared by 6 bases and J by 8 bases, with 8 bases between. CDR3: CASSIAYEQFF. CDR3 nucleotide sequence: TGTGCCAGCAGCATAGCATATGAGCAGTTCTTC.

J is TRBJ2-1 and V is TRBV5-4; 12 bases map to TRBD1. This CDR3 comprises 15 residues. V lost 7 bases, J lost 4 bases, and 6 bases stayed unmatched. The germline CDR1 and CDR2 sequences are SGHNT and YYREEE (reference sequence). As DNA, the CDR3 is TGTGCCAGCCGGGGACAGGGGGCGCAGTACAATGAGCAGTTCTTC. Its translation: CASRGQGAQYNEQFF. The full variable domain, its missing parts supplied by reference TRBV5-4 and TRBJ2-1, is ETGVTQSPTHLIKTRGQQVTLRCSSQSGHNTVSWYQQALGQGPQFIFQYYREEENGRGNFPPRFSGLQFPNYSSELNVNALELDDSALYLCASRGQGAQYNEQFFGPGTRLTVL.

A single count supports this clone. The CDR3 DNA sequence: TGCGCCAGCAGCCAAGATTTGGGGTACAATGAGCAGTTCTTC. Protein product: CASSQDLGYNEQFF. This chain links TRBV4-3 with TRBJ2-1; D unclear. The germline V gene encodes CDR1 LGHNA and CDR2 YSLEER. V was shortened by 0 bases and J by 4 bases, with 7 bases between the two germline ends. This CDR3 region has 14 residues.

The chain carries TRBV10-1 and TRBJ2-2; TRBD2 agrees at 7 bases. From germline, CDR1 is WNHNN and CDR2 SYGVQD (reference sequence). Germline trimming cut 6 bases from V and 2 bases from J; bases unmatched to any gene: 3. CDR3 length equals 14 residues. For the CDR3, the DNA is TGCGCCAGCAGGGCTAGCGGAAACACCGGGGAGCTGTTTTTT. Amino acid sequence: CASRASGNTGELFF.

The J gene is TRBJ2-2, the V gene TRBV18; a weak D match, TRBD2 (6 bases). Germline lookup yields CDR1 KGHSH and CDR2 LQKENI. Trimming removed 1 base from V and 2 bases from J, with 8 bases in between. This CDR3 spans 15 amino acids. CDR3 sequence (DNA): TGTGCCAGCTCACCACAGGAGGGTAACACCGGGGAGCTGTTTTTT. It translates to CASSPQEGNTGELFF.

The genes are TRBV4-2 and TRBJ1-2, with D unclear. The CDR3 is made up of 15 amino acids. Germline V gives CDR1 LGHNA, CDR2 YNFKEQ. Trimming took off 4 bases at V and 0 bases at J, with 12 bases between the two ends. CDR3 coding DNA: TGTGCCAGCAGCCTAATAACGGGAACTAACTATGGCTACACCTTC. This sequence encodes CASSLITGTNYGYTF.

The V gene is TRBV5-6, the J gene TRBJ2-2; D uncertain. Per germline, CDR1 SGHDT and CDR2 YYEEEE. V lost 3 bases, J lost 5 bases, and 5 bases lay in between. The CDR3 is 12 residues long. The CDR3 reads CASSSLTGELFF. DNA of the CDR3: TGTGCCAGCAGCTCCTTGACCGGGGAGCTGTTTTTT.

This chain joins TRBV6-5 and TRBJ2-2; 8 positions agree with TRBD1. There are 15 residues in the CDR3. The junction had 4 bases not matched to a gene; V was cut back by 0 bases and J by 7 bases. The germline V gene encodes CDR1 MNHEY and CDR2 SVGAGI. CDR3 region: CASSYSTGAGGELFF. The CDR3, as DNA: TGTGCCAGCAGTTACTCGACAGGGGCCGGCGGGGAGCTGTTTTTT.

The J gene is TRBJ2-1, the V gene TRBV19; 10 bases map to TRBD2. CDR1 LNHDA and CDR2 SQIVND come from the germline V gene (reference sequence). The CDR3 contains 15 residues. V lost 5 bases to trimming and J lost 7 bases; unmatched junction nucleotides: 8. The CDR3 DNA reads as TGTGCCAGTAGTGGAGCGGGAGGGTATGAGAATGAGCAGTTCTTC. This translates into CASSGAGGYENEQFF.

The V and J genes are TRBV9 and TRBJ1-4; D unclear. The CDR3 has 15 residues. Germline values: CDR1 SGDLS, CDR2 YYNGEE. The V end was cut by 0 bases, the J end by 7 bases, with 13 bases between. The CDR3 bases are TGTGCCAGCAGCGTAGGACCTGTGGGGAGTGAAAAACTGTTTTTT. Its translation: CASSVGPVGSEKLFF.

This clone was found once. The chain is built from TRBV4-3 and TRBJ2-3; 8 positions match TRBD2. This CDR3 is 15 amino acids long. CDR1 and CDR2 (germline): LGHNA, YSLEER. Trimming removed 3 bases from V and 5 bases from J; junction bases left unmatched: 7. CDR3 nucleotides: TGCGCCAGCAGCCAGGGGGTTGCGGGAGGAGATACGCAGTATTTT. Its translation is CASSQGVAGGDTQYF.

This clone was detected once. The V gene is TRBV4-2, the J gene TRBJ1-5; no clear D. V was clipped by 0 bases and J by 0 bases, with 6 bases between them. The CDR3 contains 15 residues. Germline assignment: CDR1 LGHNA and CDR2 YNFKEQ. CDR3 sequence reads: CASSQEHYSNQPQHF. DNA of the CDR3: TGTGCCAGCAGCCAAGAGCACTATAGCAATCAGCCCCAGCATTTT.

The CDR3 here is CAWARGGARFEQFF. CDR3 in DNA: TGTGCCTGGGCAAGGGGGGGAGCCAGGTTTGAGCAGTTCTTC. The V and J genes are TRBV30 and TRBJ2-1, with D perhaps TRBD2 (7 bases). The CDR3 contains 14 residues. The germline V gene has CDR1 GTSNPN and CDR2 SVGIG (reference sequence). Trimming stripped 5 bases from V and 9 bases from J, with 20 bases between. Drawing the rest from reference TRBV30 and TRBJ2-1, the complete variable domain is SQTIHQWPATLVQPVGSPLSLECTVEGTSNPNLYWYRQAAGRGLQLLFYSVGIGQISSEVPQNLSASRPQDRQFILSSKKLLLSDSGFYLCAWARGGARFEQFFGPGTRLTVL.

The chain uses TRBV5-1 and TRBJ2-7; TRBD1 might be the D (5 bases). In germline, CDR1 is SGHRS, CDR2 YFSETQ. Trimming pared 4 bases from V and 7 bases from J, leaving 21 bases between. CDR3 length: 15 amino acids. The CDR3 coding sequence is TGCGCCAGCAGCCCGTGGGTTGGGCAGGGCGGAGAGCAGTACTTC. Translation: CASSPWVGQGGEQYF.

J is TRBJ2-1 and V is TRBV19; TRBD2 matches 11 bases. In germline, CDR1 is LNHDA, CDR2 SQIVND (reference sequence). The length of the CDR3 is 15 residues. With V trimmed by 9 bases and J by 6 bases, 10 bases remained unmatched. CDR3 sequence: CASHDGTSGRNEQFF. DNA for the CDR3: TGTGCCAGCCACGACGGGACTAGCGGCCGCAATGAGCAGTTCTTC.

The chain couples TRBV30 to TRBJ2-1; TRBD2 agrees at 10 bases. J gave up 0 bases and V 7 bases, and 6 bases lay outside the gene matches. Looked up from germline, CDR1 is GTSNPN and CDR2 is SVGIG (reference sequence). This CDR3 is 15 amino acids long. CDR3 in amino acids: CAYQREGSSYNEQFF. As DNA, the CDR3 is TGTGCCTACCAGCGGGAGGGGAGCTCCTACAATGAGCAGTTCTTC.

This chain connects TRBV19 to TRBJ1-3; D uncertain. From germline, CDR1 is LNHDA and CDR2 SQIVND (reference sequence). CDR3 length equals 16 residues. Trimming stripped 8 bases from V and 2 bases from J, with 19 bases between. CDR3 sequence (DNA): TGTGCCAGTTTTCATCCCAGGAGATCAACTGGAAACACCATATATTTT. It yields the protein CASFHPRRSTGNTIYF. The entire variable domain, with the rest obtained from reference TRBV19 and TRBJ1-3, is as follows: DGGITQSPKYLFRKEGQNVTLSCEQNLNHDAMYWYRQDPGQGLRLIYYSQIVNDFQKGDIAEGYSVSREKKESFPLTVTSAQKNPTAFYLCASFHPRRSTGNTIYFGEGSWLTVV.

The genes are TRBV7-8 and TRBJ2-7, with 7 bases lining up with TRBD2. This CDR3 has 15 amino acids. With V trimmed by 2 bases and J by 5 bases, 9 bases remained unmatched. The germline V gene has CDR1 SGHVS and CDR2 FQNEAQ. CDR3 bases: TGTGCCAGCAGCTTACTCCGCGGGAGAGGTAACGAGCAGTACTTC. This codes for CASSLLRGRGNEQYF.

The chain uses TRBV7-9 and TRBJ2-2; TRBD2 might be the D (5 bases). In germline, CDR1 is SEHNR, CDR2 FQNEAQ (reference sequence). The CDR3 has 15 residues. V was pared by 3 bases and J by 0 bases, with 8 bases between. The chain's CDR3 is CASSFGVTNTGELFF. In DNA form, the CDR3 reads TGTGCCAGCAGCTTCGGGGTAACGAACACCGGGGAGCTGTTTTTT.

The genes are TRBV5-1 and TRBJ2-7, with 8 bases that match TRBD2. V trimming: 2 bases; J trimming: 3 bases; junction bases outside the gene matches: 7. The CDR3 sequence is 15 residues long. Germline CDR1 SGHRS, CDR2 YFSETQ. CDR3 nucleotides: TGCGCCAGCAGCTTACCTGGGACTAGGATCTACGAGCAGTACTTC. It specifies CASSLPGTRIYEQYF. The full variable domain, in which reference TRBV5-1 and TRBJ2-7 provide the parts outside the CDR3, is KAGVTQTPRYLIKTRGQQVTLSCSPISGHRSVSWYQQTPGQGLQFLFEYFSETQRNKGNFPGRFSGRQFSNSRSEMNVSTLELGDSALYLCASSLPGTRIYEQYFGPGTRLTVT.

CDR3 nucleotide sequence: TGCGCCAAAGGCCTCGCAGGGCATAGCAATCAGCCCCAGCATTTT. This gives the protein CAKGLAGHSNQPQHF. This chain connects TRBV4-3 to TRBJ1-5, with a possible D match to TRBD1 (5 bases). Trimming shortened V by 10 bases and J by 0 bases, and 16 bases separated the two germline ends. This CDR3 is 15 amino acids long. CDR1 is LGHNA, CDR2 YSLEER, per germline.

Here the CDR3 DNA reads TGTGCCAGCAGCTACAGCTATAAAAAAGTGGACAACACTGAAGCTTTCTTT. Encoded protein: CASSYSYKKVDNTEAFF. The V and J genes are TRBV7-9 and TRBJ1-1; D is undetermined. The ends were cut back, 4 bases at V and 2 bases at J, with 20 bases in the middle. Germline loops: CDR1 SEHNR, CDR2 FQNEAQ (reference sequence). The CDR3 contains 17 residues.

This clone was counted a single time. V is TRBV9 and J is TRBJ2-1; the match to TRBD2 covers 9 bases. CDR1 and CDR2 (germline): SGDLS, YYNGEE. The CDR3 runs to 15 residues. Trimming removed 8 bases from V and 1 base from J; junction bases left unmatched: 7. CDR3 bases: TGTGCCAGTGCCATAGCGGGAGCGTCCTACAATGAGCAGTTCTTC. Amino acids: CASAIAGASYNEQFF. Full variable domain (remainder filled in from reference TRBV9 and TRBJ2-1): DSGVTQTPKHLITATGQRVTLRCSPRSGDLSVYWYQQSLDQGLQFLIQYYNGEERAKGNILERFSAQQFPDLHSELNLSSLELGDSALYFCASAIAGASYNEQFFGPGTRLTVL.

The chain recombines TRBV6-1 with TRBJ1-3; no clear D gene. Trimming took off 0 bases at V and 0 bases at J, with 3 bases between the two ends. Germline assignment: CDR1 MNHNS and CDR2 SASEGT. This CDR3 comprises 14 residues. Here the CDR3 reads CASSEAVSGNTIYF. DNA for the CDR3: TGTGCCAGCAGTGAAGCTGTCTCTGGAAACACCATATATTTT.

This chain uses TRBV4-1 with TRBJ2-2, with D perhaps TRBD2 (6 bases). Germline V lookup: CDR1 MGHRA, CDR2 YSYEKL. Trimming cost V 1 base and J 4 bases, with 10 bases left between them. This CDR3 has 15 amino acids. Here the CDR3 DNA reads TGCGCCAGCAGCCAAGTCCGACTAGTCACCGGGGAGCTGTTTTTT. It specifies CASSQVRLVTGELFF.

There are a few counts of this clone. The chain uses TRBV5-4 and TRBJ2-5, with a possible D match to TRBD2 (5 bases). Per the germline V gene, CDR1 is SGHNT and CDR2 is YYREEE (reference sequence). The CDR3 has 12 residues. V lost 4 bases and J 3 bases, leaving 7 bases between the germline ends. CDR3 residues: CASSRTEETQYF. The DNA for the CDR3 is TGTGCCAGCAGCCGGACTGAAGAGACCCAGTACTTC.

The V gene is TRBV28, the J gene TRBJ2-7, with TRBD2 identical over 7 bases. The germline gives CDR1 MDHEN, CDR2 SYDVKM. This CDR3 has 14 residues. V lost 0 bases and J lost 6; bases outside the gene matches: 5. CDR3 in amino acids: CASSLWWTRREQYF. CDR3 DNA sequence: TGTGCCAGCAGTTTATGGTGGACTAGACGCGAGCAGTACTTC.

The chain recombines TRBV18 with TRBJ2-5, with a tentative D call TRBD1 (5 bases). The length of the CDR3 is 17 residues. The germline gives CDR1 KGHSH, CDR2 LQKENI. Trimming left V 3 bases short and J 5 bases short, with 22 bases between. CDR3 bases: TGTGCCAGCTCACCCTTAAACAGGAGAGGAGTTCGGGAGACCCAGTACTTC. This translates into CASSPLNRRGVRETQYF.

This rearrangement joins TRBV4-1 to TRBJ2-7; D is perhaps TRBD2 (6 bases). V was clipped by 5 bases and J by 3 bases, with 14 bases between them. The CDR3 has 14 residues. The V gene's germline CDR1 is MGHRA and CDR2 YSYEKL. The CDR3 DNA reads TGCGCCAGCAGCGTACTAGCTCTGAACTACGAGCAGTACTTC. It yields the protein CASSVLALNYEQYF.

The genes are TRBV10-3 and TRBJ2-3; a possible D gene is TRBD1 (6 bases). Germline CDR1 reads ENHRY; CDR2 reads SYGVKD. Trimming took off 6 bases at V and 1 base at J, with 20 bases between the two ends. The CDR3 has 17 residues. The CDR3 coding sequence is TGTGCCATCAGGCCCCCCAGGGGTTCGTCAGGCACAGATACGCAGTATTTT. Amino acid sequence: CAIRPPRGSSGTDTQYF.